This entry lists 21 T cell receptor beta chains sequenced from one sample in a study of blood T cells in healthy people across ages. A second 7 to 11 cycle PCR used barcoded and J-beta primers. TCRdb called the 5' RACE reads again in MiXCR, with one record for every CDR3 protein. Here the sample spans approximately 780,000 distinct CDR3 sequences, 20% to 30% being singletons. The sample was also linked to a second study, of T cells of mothers and their children.

Sequenced: blood. The receptors shown here come from a boy younger than 18 in good health.

This rearrangement joins TRBV7-9 to TRBJ2-7, with TRBD1 matching over 7 bases. In germline, CDR1 is SEHNR, CDR2 FQNEAQ (reference sequence). This CDR3 is built from 14 residues. V shed 1 base and J 6 bases; nucleotides not matched to a gene: 6. DNA for the CDR3: TGTGCCAGCAGCTTAGGTTGGGGACAGTTCGAGCAGTACTTC. It encodes CASSLGWGQFEQYF.

V is TRBV20-1 and J is TRBJ2-3; perhaps TRBD2 as D (6 bases). This CDR3 has 15 residues. Trimming shortened V by 3 bases and J by 1 base, and 14 bases separated the two germline ends. Germline V gene sequence: CDR1 DFQATT, CDR2 SNEGSKA (reference sequence). CDR3 nucleotides: TGCAGTGCTAGTGGGAGTGGGGAGGGCACAGATACGCAGTATTTT. This encodes CSASGSGEGTDTQYF.

The rearrangement uses TRBV10-3 and TRBJ2-7; D is perhaps TRBD2 (6 bases). The V end lost 10 bases, the J end lost 2 bases, and 18 bases lay between the germline ends. CDR1 and CDR2 from the germline V gene are ENHRY and SYGVKD. This CDR3 spans 14 amino acids. As DNA, the CDR3 is TGTGCCACAACGGCCGGGACTTTAACCTACGAGCAGTACTTC. This sequence encodes CATTAGTLTYEQYF.

The chain couples TRBV21-1 to TRBJ2-1; the D call in the table, TRBD2, was not verified against the DNA. TRBV21-1 is marked as a pseudogene. The CDR3 is 17 residues long. CDR3: CASSKGSTSGGGNEQFF. For the CDR3, the DNA is TGTGCCAGCAGCAAAGGTTCGACTAGCGGGGGGGGAAATGAGCAGTTCTTC.

V usage is TRBV28 and J usage is TRBJ2-7, with D possibly matching TRBD1 (5 bases). Germline CDR1 and CDR2: MDHEN and SYDVKM. Between the trimmed V and J ends, which lost 5 bases and 5 bases, there was a span of 13 bases. The CDR3 has 13 amino acids. CDR3 nucleotide sequence: TGTGCCAGCAGTCATCAGGGAACCCACGAGCAGTACTTC. It encodes CASSHQGTHEQYF.

V is TRBV5-1 and J is TRBJ1-3; 9 bases match TRBD1. CDR1 is SGHRS and CDR2 is YFSETQ in the germline V gene. The CDR3 is made up of 15 amino acids. Germline trimming cut 4 bases from V and 4 bases from J; bases unmatched to any gene: 6. CDR3: CASSSGTGRGNTIYF. Here the CDR3 DNA reads TGCGCCAGCAGCAGCGGGACAGGGAGAGGAAACACCATATATTTT.

The chain recombines TRBV4-1 with TRBJ1-1, with D uncertain. The CDR3 contains 16 residues. CDR1 is MGHRA, CDR2 YSYEKL, per germline. Trimming shortened V by 1 base and J by 0 bases, and 12 bases separated the two germline ends. The CDR3, as DNA: TGCGCCAGCAGCCAAGGGTGGGATAATCTGAACACTGAAGCTTTCTTT. Translated, it gives CASSQGWDNLNTEAFF.

Here the CDR3 reads CASSLRELNTGELFF. For the CDR3, the DNA is TGCGCCAGCAGCTTGCGGGAACTTAACACCGGGGAGCTGTTTTTT. This sequence joins TRBV5-1 and TRBJ2-2; D may be TRBD2 (5 bases). There are 15 residues in the CDR3. V was clipped by 1 base and J by 2 bases, with 9 bases between them. Germline CDR1 reads SGHRS; CDR2 reads YFSETQ.

The rearrangement links TRBV11-2 to TRBJ2-1; perhaps TRBD1 as D (5 bases). Looked up from germline, CDR1 is SGHAT and CDR2 is FQNNGV. This CDR3 is built from 20 residues. V lost 2 bases and J 0 bases, leaving 23 bases between the germline ends. DNA of the CDR3: TGTGCCAGCAGCTTACCCAACGGGCAGGGAAGGTTGAGCTCCTACAATGAGCAGTTCTTC. This codes for CASSLPNGQGRLSSYNEQFF. Based on the CDR3 plus reference TRBV11-2 and TRBJ2-1, the full variable domain is EAGVAQSPRYKIIEKRQSVAFWCNPISGHATLYWYQQILGQGPKLLIQFQNNGVVDDSQLPKDRFSAERLKGVDSTLKIQPAKLEDSAVYLCASSLPNGQGRLSSYNEQFFGPGTRLTVL.

This chain connects TRBV28 to TRBJ1-5, with D possibly TRBD1 on 6 matching bases. There are 17 residues in the CDR3. Germline values: CDR1 MDHEN, CDR2 SYDVKM. The V end lost 2 bases, the J end lost 6 bases, and 20 bases lay between the germline ends. The CDR3 DNA is TGTGCCAGCAGTTTAATTCTCCCTACGGGAGGGGGTCAGCCCCAGCATTTT. It translates to CASSLILPTGGGQPQHF. Filled out from reference TRBV28 and TRBJ1-5, the complete variable domain reads DVKVTQSSRYLVKRTGEKVFLECVQDMDHENMFWYRQDPGLGLRLIYFSYDVKMKEKGDIPEGYSVSREKKERFSLILESASTNQTSMYLCASSLILPTGGGQPQHFGDGTRLSIL.

V is TRBV7-3 and J is TRBJ2-7; D is uncertain. CDR1 and CDR2 (germline): SGHTA, FQGTGA. CDR3 length: 12 residues. Trimming removed 5 bases at V and 6 bases at J, with 11 bases between. CDR3 region: CASSPDTSEQYF. CDR3 DNA: TGTGCCAGCAGCCCCGACACTTCCGAGCAGTACTTC.

J is TRBJ2-3 and V is TRBV5-1; D uncertain. Germline V gene data show CDR1 as SGHRS and CDR2 as YFSETQ. The V gene lost 2 bases and the J gene lost 6 bases, with 13 bases spanning the gap. The CDR3 spans 14 residues. The DNA of the CDR3 is TGCGCCAGCAGCTTTGATGGGAATCGGGATACGCAGTATTTT. Translation: CASSFDGNRDTQYF.

Concerning this clonotype itself: A junction boundary mismatches the germline segment, possibly from a read error. The gene calls are TRBV5-1 and TRBJ2-3; either TRBD1 or TRBD2 may supply D (7 bases each). The CDR3 is 16 residues long. Looked up from germline, CDR1 is SGHRS and CDR2 is YFSETQ. The CDR3 sequence is CARSLWEGASTDTQYF. DNA for the CDR3: TGCGCCCGCAGCCTATGGGAGGGGGCTAGCACAGATACGCAGTATTTT.

The V and J genes are TRBV27 and TRBJ1-1; TRBD1 might be the D (5 bases). V gave up 4 bases and J gave up 2 bases, with 14 bases separating them. The germline V gene encodes CDR1 MNHEY and CDR2 SMNVEV (reference sequence). This CDR3 has 15 residues. The CDR3 bases are TGTGCCAGCAGTTGGGCCGGGACGGACAACACTGAAGCTTTCTTT. The encoded protein is CASSWAGTDNTEAFF.

This clonotype has just a few counts. The J gene is TRBJ2-7, the V gene TRBV20-1, with D possibly being TRBD2 (5 bases). Trimming took off 2 bases at V and 1 base at J, with 12 bases between the two ends. This CDR3 is built from 14 residues. Germline V gene data show CDR1 as DFQATT and CDR2 as SNEGSKA (reference sequence). Here the CDR3 reads CSARNPPGSYEQYF. In DNA, the CDR3 is TGCAGTGCTAGAAACCCGCCGGGGTCCTACGAGCAGTACTTC.

The chain is built from TRBV12-3 or TRBV12-4 and TRBJ1-4; 7 bases agree with TRBD1. The CDR3 totals 14 residues. V was clipped by 0 bases and J by 8 bases; unmatched bases: 3. CDR3 sequence (DNA): TGTGCCAGCAGTTTAGCGACAGGGAGGGAAAAACTGTTTTTT. It translates to CASSLATGREKLFF.

The V call is TRBV20-1, the J call TRBJ2-3; TRBD1 matches at 9 bases. Germline values: CDR1 DFQATT, CDR2 SNEGSKA (reference sequence). This CDR3 region has 13 residues. Trimming at V came to 6 bases and at J to 3 bases, leaving 4 bases not matched to a gene. The CDR3 DNA is TGCAGTGCAGAGACAGGGGGAACAGATACGCAGTATTTT. It yields the protein CSAETGGTDTQYF.

A few counts support this clonotype. The chain employs TRBV5-5 and TRBJ1-6, with TRBD1 as a possible D gene (5 bases). V was clipped by 0 bases and J by 8 bases, with 9 bases between them. This CDR3 has 14 amino acids. Per germline, CDR1 SGHKS and CDR2 YYEKEE (reference sequence). Here the CDR3 DNA reads TGTGCCAGCAGCTTGGAGCCAGGGTATTCACCCCTCCACTTT. It yields the protein CASSLEPGYSPLHF. The full variable domain, rest sourced from reference TRBV5-5 and TRBJ1-6, is DAGVTQSPTHLIKTRGQQVTLRCSPISGHKSVSWYQQVLGQGPQFIFQYYEKEERGRGNFPDRFSARQFPNYSSELNVNALLLGDSALYLCASSLEPGYSPLHFGNGTRLTVT.

CDR3: CASSFTGSNTGELFF. CDR3 sequence (DNA): TGTGCCAGCAGTTTCACAGGGTCGAACACCGGGGAGCTGTTTTTT. V and J are TRBV12-3 or TRBV12-4 and TRBJ2-2; TRBD1 is a possible D gene (6 bases). The CDR3 sequence is 15 residues long. The ends were cut back, 3 bases at V and 0 bases at J, with 8 bases in the middle.

In DNA, the CDR3 is TGCGCCAGCAGCCGGGGGTATGAAGCTTTCTTT. Translated, it gives CASSRGYEAFF. J is TRBJ1-1 and V is TRBV4-1; D might be TRBD1 (5 bases). Germline-derived CDR1 and CDR2 are MGHRA and YSYEKL. V lost 4 bases and J 7 bases, leaving 7 bases between the germline ends. The length of the CDR3 is 11 residues.

The sample holds a few counts of this clonotype. V usage is TRBV20-1 and J usage is TRBJ2-7, with TRBD2 matching 10 bases. The germline gives CDR1 DFQATT, CDR2 SNEGSKA (reference sequence). The CDR3 contains 15 residues. J lost 9 bases, V lost 6 bases, and 17 bases had no gene match. This CDR3 is CSARTSSGSKGVQYF. The CDR3 DNA is TGCAGTGCGCGGACCTCTAGCGGGAGCAAGGGTGTGCAGTACTTC.